The next 30 T cell receptor beta chains were all read from a single sample in a study of T cell repertoires and HLA-DP antigens. The antigens for these receptors are not known. The table came from immunoSEQ multiplex PCR; TCRdb's copy has only in-frame clones and leaves some out. The sample lists 85,000 to 90,000 clones; around nine tenths were seen once. The source material was CD4+ T cells from PBMCs. The receptors shown here come from a man aged 50-60 years in good health and CMV-seronegative.

The chain has TRBV27 and TRBJ1-4, with D possibly being TRBD1 (5 bases). The length of the CDR3 is 16 residues. The V end was cut by 7 bases, the J end by 4 bases, with 19 bases between. CDR1 is MNHEY and CDR2 is SMNVEV in the germline V gene (reference sequence). The CDR3 loop is CASTTRGLLRNEKLFF. As DNA, the CDR3 is TGTGCCAGCACCACAAGGGGTTTGCTCCGTAATGAAAAACTGTTTTTT.

The V call is TRBV11-1, the J call TRBJ1-6; tentatively, D is TRBD1 (6 bases). Germline CDR1 reads SGHAT; CDR2 reads FQDESV (reference sequence). The CDR3 sequence is 14 residues long. Trimming shortened V by 2 bases and J by 8 bases, and 10 bases separated the two germline ends. CDR3 loop: CASSLSYRDSPLHF. The CDR3 DNA follows: TGTGCCAGCAGCTTATCCTACAGGGATTCACCCCTCCACTTT.

The rearrangement uses TRBV5-1 and TRBJ1-1; D ambiguous. Trimming stripped 0 bases from V and 1 base from J, with 7 bases between. Germline CDR1 is SGHRS and CDR2 is YFSETQ. This CDR3 comprises 14 residues. The DNA of the CDR3 is TGCGCCAGCAGCTTGGGGGCGGCGAACACTGAAGCTTTCTTT. This sequence encodes CASSLGAANTEAFF.

The V and J genes are TRBV7-2 and TRBJ1-1; D may be TRBD1 (6 bases). The CDR3 consists of 14 residues. Germline V gene sequence: CDR1 SGHTA, CDR2 FQGNSA. Deletions cut 5 bases from V and 12 bases from J, with 22 bases between. The CDR3 region has the DNA TGTGCCAGCAGCCTGCCCTCGGTGGGGGCATTGACTTTCTTT. Translated: CASSLPSVGALTFF.

This chain links TRBV18 with TRBJ2-7; D is uncertain. Germline CDR1 and CDR2: KGHSH and LQKENI. With 3 bases removed from V and 0 bases from J, the gap between germline ends came to 18 bases. The CDR3 extends over 17 amino acids. The CDR3 DNA follows: TGTGCCAGCTCACCGATTTTTTTGGCCTCGAGCTCCTACGAGCAGTACTTC. Encoded protein: CASSPIFLASSSYEQYF. The whole variable domain, filled in from reference TRBV18 and TRBJ2-7, reads NAGVMQNPRHLVRRRGQEARLRCSPMKGHSHVYWYRQLPEEGLKFMVYLQKENIIDESGMPKERFSAEFPKEGPSILRIQQVVRGDSAAYFCASSPIFLASSSYEQYFGPGTRLTVT.

The chain joins TRBV14 to TRBJ2-7; D is perhaps TRBD1 (5 bases). The CDR3 extends over 16 amino acids. Trimming stripped 4 bases from V and 1 base from J, with 17 bases between. Germline V gene sequence: CDR1 SGHDN, CDR2 FVKESK. The CDR3 spells CASSPRRGRVSYEQYF. CDR3 DNA: TGTGCCAGCAGCCCGAGAAGGGGCAGGGTGTCCTACGAGCAGTACTTC.

V usage is TRBV4-2 and J usage is TRBJ2-1; no clear D. Germline-derived CDR1 and CDR2 are LGHNA and YNFKEQ. V was cut by 1 base and J by 2 bases, with 12 bases left in between. This CDR3 region has 16 residues. In DNA, the CDR3 is TGTGCCAGCAGCCAAGCGAGAGAATCTGCCTACAATGAGCAGTTCTTC. Protein sequence: CASSQARESAYNEQFF.

This clone was observed a handful of times. V and J are TRBV13 and TRBJ2-1; D remains unclear. Germline V lookup: CDR1 PRHDT, CDR2 FYEKMQ (reference sequence). The CDR3 contains 11 residues. The V end was cut by 6 bases, the J end by 10 bases, with 10 bases between. Written as DNA, the CDR3 is TGTGCCAGCAGTCGGAAGTCGGAGCAGTTCTTC. This sequence encodes CASSRKSEQFF.

The rearrangement joins TRBV6-5 to TRBJ2-7; TRBD2 might be the D (6 bases). The V gene's germline CDR1 is MNHEY and CDR2 SVGAGI. The CDR3 contains 15 residues. V lost 6 bases and J 3 bases, leaving 18 bases between the germline ends. CDR3 amino acids: CASRKGGGIHYEQYF. The CDR3 DNA reads TGTGCCAGCAGAAAGGGCGGAGGGATCCACTACGAGCAGTACTTC.

In this sample, this clone turned up once. One end of the junction is discordant with germline, which a read error may explain. The genes are TRBV7-9 and TRBJ1-4; D possibly corresponds to TRBD1 (5 bases). Germline lookup yields CDR1 SEHNR and CDR2 FQNEAQ (reference sequence). The CDR3 spans 15 residues. CDR3 residues: CASSLAGAGNEKLFF. DNA of the CDR3: TGTGCCAGCAGCCTAGCCGGGGCTGGTAATGAAAAACTGTTTTTT.

In this sample, this clone turned up once. This chain connects TRBV4-1 to TRBJ1-5, with 7 positions matching TRBD1. There are 15 residues in the CDR3. From germline, CDR1 is MGHRA and CDR2 YSYEKL. Trimming cost V 3 bases and J 5 bases; bases outside gene matches: 7. DNA for the CDR3: TGCGCCAGCAGCCAGACCGGGACAGCTTATCAGCCCCAGCATTTT. Protein product: CASSQTGTAYQPQHF.

This rearrangement joins TRBV15 to TRBJ1-1; 7 positions agree with TRBD1. Germline V lookup: CDR1 LNHNV, CDR2 YYDKDF (reference sequence). After removal of 1 base from V and 2 bases from J, the junction contained 1 base not matched to a gene. The CDR3 contains 14 residues. CDR3 coding DNA: TGTGCCACCAGCAGAGGGACAGGCAACACTGAAGCTTTCTTT. Protein sequence: CATSRGTGNTEAFF.

CDR3 DNA: TGCGCCAGCAGCTTGGTAGGAGGGGGCCGGGAGACCCAGTACTTC. Residues: CASSLVGGGRETQYF. V usage is TRBV5-1 and J usage is TRBJ2-5; tentatively, D is TRBD1 (7 bases). The CDR3 spans 15 residues. The germline V gene encodes CDR1 SGHRS and CDR2 YFSETQ. V was cut by 0 bases and J by 5 bases, with 14 bases left in between.

The sample holds a few counts of this clone. The chain carries TRBV5-1 and TRBJ1-1, with TRBD1 matching over 7 bases. CDR3 length: 14 residues. Looked up from germline, CDR1 is SGHRS and CDR2 is YFSETQ. Losses at the gene ends were 4 bases for V and 1 base for J; bases not matched to a gene: 4. CDR3 region: CASSADRQNTEAFF. The CDR3 region has the DNA TGCGCCAGCAGCGCGGACAGGCAGAACACTGAAGCTTTCTTT.

The chain links TRBV6-5 to TRBJ2-7; 7 bases agree with TRBD2. V was pared by 3 bases and J by 3 bases, with 8 bases of the junction left unmatched. Germline lookup yields CDR1 MNHEY and CDR2 SVGAGI. The CDR3 runs 15 residues. CDR3 nucleotides: TGTGCCAGCAGTTATCTAGCGGACTCTAACTACGAGCAGTACTTC. Protein product: CASSYLADSNYEQYF.

The V and J genes are TRBV18 and TRBJ2-3; 7 positions match TRBD2. V shed 4 bases, J shed 2 bases, and the junction held 6 bases outside the gene matches. CDR3 size: 15 residues. Looked up from germline, CDR1 is KGHSH and CDR2 is LQKENI. The CDR3 region has the DNA TGTGCCAGCTCACGGGAGGGCCCGGACACAGATACGCAGTATTTT. Protein: CASSREGPDTDTQYF. Full variable domain (remainder filled in from reference TRBV18 and TRBJ2-3): NAGVMQNPRHLVRRRGQEARLRCSPMKGHSHVYWYRQLPEEGLKFMVYLQKENIIDESGMPKERFSAEFPKEGPSILRIQQVVRGDSAAYFCASSREGPDTDTQYFGPGTRLTVL.

The J gene is TRBJ1-6, the V gene TRBV27; D gene uncertain. CDR1 and CDR2 (germline): MNHEY, SMNVEV (reference sequence). CDR3 length equals 15 residues. V lost 2 bases and J 7 bases, leaving 12 bases between the germline ends. DNA for the CDR3: TGTGCCAGCAGTTTAGTTCCCGGACTCAATTCACCCCTCCACTTT. Residues: CASSLVPGLNSPLHF.

The chain joins TRBV29-1 to TRBJ2-1; D not resolved. CDR3 length: 11 amino acids. Trimming took off 6 bases at V and 7 bases at J, with 10 bases between the two ends. Germline lookup yields CDR1 SQVTM and CDR2 ANQGSEA. CDR3 loop: CSVAPGNEQFF. The CDR3 nucleotides are TGCAGCGTAGCCCCAGGTAATGAGCAGTTCTTC.

The chain is built from TRBV7-2 and TRBJ2-7; 8 bases are shared with TRBD2. The V gene end was trimmed by 5 bases and the J gene end by 6 bases; junction bases not matched to a gene: 9. There are 14 residues in the CDR3. CDR1 SGHTA and CDR2 FQGNSA come from the germline V gene. CDR3 DNA sequence: TGTGCCAGCAGCACTTTTCCGGGGGGGTCCGAGCAGTACTTC. It encodes CASSTFPGGSEQYF.

Note on this clone: At the DNA level, this CDR3 is encoded by other sequences in the same sample as well. The genes are TRBV11-3 and TRBJ2-3; 8 bases agree with TRBD1. The CDR3 covers 15 residues. Germline loops: CDR1 SGHNT, CDR2 YENEEA. V was pared by 4 bases and J by 0 bases, with 3 bases of the junction left unmatched. In nucleotides, the CDR3 is TGTGCCAGCAGCTCAGGACAGGGAAGCACAGATACGCAGTATTTT. Translating gives CASSSGQGSTDTQYF.

The chain couples TRBV6-6 to TRBJ2-7; no firm D call. Trimming took off 5 bases at V and 7 bases at J, with 12 bases between the two ends. This CDR3 spans 12 amino acids. The germline CDR1 and CDR2 sequences are MNHNY and SVGAGI (reference sequence). CDR3 in DNA: TGTGCCAGCAGTCGTGAGCGTCAGGAGCAGTACTTC. This translates into CASSRERQEQYF.

The chain couples TRBV2 to TRBJ2-7, with D possibly matching TRBD1 (6 bases). The CDR3 consists of 18 residues. V lost 8 bases and J 3 bases, leaving 29 bases between the germline ends. Germline V gives CDR1 SNHLY, CDR2 FYNNEI. In DNA form, the CDR3 reads TGTGCCAGCTCCCAGTACTCTTACAGGGTGGGGATCGTCTACGAGCAGTACTTC. Amino acids: CASSQYSYRVGIVYEQYF.

This clone occurred once. The V and J genes are TRBV19 and TRBJ1-5; the D gene is possibly TRBD1 (6 bases). Trimming removed 10 bases from V and 1 base from J, with 14 bases in between. CDR3 size: 14 residues. Germline V CDR1 and CDR2: LNHDA, SQIVND (reference sequence). The chain's CDR3 is CATEDRSSNQPQHF. As DNA, the CDR3 is TGTGCCACCGAAGACAGGTCGAGCAATCAGCCCCAGCATTTT.

The chain recombines TRBV5-1 with TRBJ2-2, with 10 positions matching TRBD1. V gave up 3 bases and J gave up 4 bases; unmatched junction bases: 6. This CDR3 region has 16 residues. Germline CDR1 and CDR2: SGHRS and YFSETQ. The CDR3 nucleotides read TGCGCCAGCAGCTGGAAGGACAGGGGGTCCACCGGGGAGCTGTTTTTT. Translated: CASSWKDRGSTGELFF.

The chain joins TRBV11-2 to TRBJ2-7; possible D gene TRBD1, 6 bases. Trimming pared 2 bases from V and 3 bases from J, leaving 11 bases between. The CDR3 contains 14 residues. Germline CDR1 is SGHAT and CDR2 is FQNNGV. The CDR3 reads CASSLYRVGYEQYF. CDR3 coding DNA: TGTGCCAGCAGCTTATACAGGGTAGGCTACGAGCAGTACTTC.

The chain has TRBV4-3 and TRBJ1-4; the match to TRBD1 covers 8 bases. The germline V gene encodes CDR1 LGHNA and CDR2 YSLEER. V shed 1 base and J 5 bases; nucleotides not matched to a gene: 6. The CDR3 sequence is 16 residues long. This CDR3 reads CASSQATGVSNEKLFF. In DNA form, the CDR3 reads TGCGCCAGCAGCCAAGCGACAGGGGTCTCGAATGAAAAACTGTTTTTT.

V gene TRBV5-1 combines with J gene TRBJ2-2, with no clear D. From germline, CDR1 is SGHRS and CDR2 YFSETQ. V lost 0 bases to trimming and J lost 1 base, with 4 bases between them. The CDR3 is made up of 14 amino acids. For the CDR3, the DNA is TGCGCCAGCAGCTTGGAGCGGAACACCGGGGAGCTGTTTTTT. Translated: CASSLERNTGELFF.

Only a few counts were recorded for this clone. The J gene is TRBJ1-1, the V gene TRBV7-3; D is possibly TRBD1 (6 bases). Germline loops: CDR1 SGHTA, CDR2 FQGTGA. The length of the CDR3 is 13 residues. V was cut by 3 bases and J by 1 base, with 6 bases left in between. CDR3 loop: CASSFRGNTEAFF. The CDR3 DNA reads as TGTGCCAGCAGCTTCAGGGGGAACACTGAAGCTTTCTTT.

This rearrangement joins TRBV30 to TRBJ2-3; 9 nucleotides line up with TRBD2. The V segment lost 2 bases and the J segment 6 bases; nucleotides outside the gene matches: 12. CDR3 length: 16 amino acids. Germline assignment: CDR1 GTSNPN and CDR2 SVGIG (reference sequence). CDR3 bases: TGTGCCTGGAGTCGTGTGGCGGGAGGGCACATTGATACGCAGTATTTT. Its protein is CAWSRVAGGHIDTQYF.

The CDR3 protein is CASSPPGLAGGVTGELFF. CDR3 nucleotides: TGTGCCAGCTCACCACCGGGACTAGCGGGAGGAGTAACCGGGGAGCTGTTTTTT. The chain carries TRBV18 and TRBJ2-2; 15 bases fit TRBD2. CDR3 length equals 18 residues. Germline V gene sequence: CDR1 KGHSH, CDR2 LQKENI. J lost 5 bases, V lost 0 bases, and 4 bases had no gene match.